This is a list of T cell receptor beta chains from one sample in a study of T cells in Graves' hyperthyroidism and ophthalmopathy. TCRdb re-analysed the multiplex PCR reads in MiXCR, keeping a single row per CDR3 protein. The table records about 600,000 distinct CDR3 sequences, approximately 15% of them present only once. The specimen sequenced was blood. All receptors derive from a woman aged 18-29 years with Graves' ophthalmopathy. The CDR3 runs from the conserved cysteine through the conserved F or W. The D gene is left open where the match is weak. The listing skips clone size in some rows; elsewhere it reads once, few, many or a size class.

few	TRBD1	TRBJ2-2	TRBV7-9	TGTGCCAGCAGCCCGGACAGGGACTCTTCCACCGGGGAGCTGTTTTTT	CASSPDRDSSTGELFF
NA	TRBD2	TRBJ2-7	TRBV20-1	TGCAGTGCTAGCGGGACTAGCGGGAGGGCGGACGAGCAGTACTTC	CSASGTSGRADEQYF
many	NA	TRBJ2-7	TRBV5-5	TGTGCCAGCAGCTCGACGTTCCCCTACGAGCAGTACTTC	CASSSTFPYEQYF
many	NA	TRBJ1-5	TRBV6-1	TGTGCCAGCAGTTACGGAGCAGGGACTAATCAGCCCCAGCATTTT	CASSYGAGTNQPQHF
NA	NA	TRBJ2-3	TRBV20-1	TGCAGTGCTAGGCGAAGGGGGAAAGAGGGCACAGATACGCAGTATTTT	CSARRRGKEGTDTQYF
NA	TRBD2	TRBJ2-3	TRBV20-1	TGCAGTGCCGGGGCTAGCGGGAGCTCAGATACGCAGTATTTT	CSAGASGSSDTQYF
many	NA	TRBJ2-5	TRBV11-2	TGTGCCAGCAGGAAACAGGGAGGGGAGACCCAGTACTTC	CASRKQGGETQYF
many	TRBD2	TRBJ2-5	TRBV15	TGTGCCACCAGCAGAGATGTTAGCGGGGGAACATTGGGTGAGACCCAGTACTTC	CATSRDVSGGTLGETQYF
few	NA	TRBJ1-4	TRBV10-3	TGTGCCTCGAAAAAATCGGAGAAAGGGGATGAAAAACTGTTTTTT	CASKKSEKGDEKLFF
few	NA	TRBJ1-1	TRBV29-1	TGCAGCGTTGGCCCAATGAACACTGAAGCTTTCTTT	CSVGPMNTEAFF
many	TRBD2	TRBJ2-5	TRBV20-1	TGCAGTGCCTCGCCGGGACTAGCGGGAGGGGAGACCCAGTACTTC	CSASPGLAGGETQYF
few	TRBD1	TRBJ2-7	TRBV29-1	TGCAGCGTTTGGACGAACAGGGGGCCCCCCTACGAGCAGTACTTC	CSVWTNRGPPYEQYF
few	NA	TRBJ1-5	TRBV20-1	TGCAGTGCTAGACAGGGAAATCAGCCCCAGCATTTT	CSARQGNQPQHF
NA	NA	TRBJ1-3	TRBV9	TGTGCCAGCAGCGTAGGAGGGGGAGGAAACACCATATATTTT	CASSVGGGGNTIYF
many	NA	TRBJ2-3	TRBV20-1	TGCAGTGCTAGAGATTATATGAGGGCCGCCCCTAGCACAGATACGCAGTATTTT	CSARDYMRAAPSTDTQYF
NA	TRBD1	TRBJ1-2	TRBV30	TGTGCCTGGAGACTACAGGGGGTTTCAAGCTACACCTTC	CAWRLQGVSSYTF
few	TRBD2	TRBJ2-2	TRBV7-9	TGTGCCAGCAGCGGAAGAGGCGGGAGAATTACCGGGGAGCTGTTTTTT	CASSGRGGRITGELFF